The present T cell receptor (beta chain) was sequenced within a study of radiotherapy plus CTLA-4 blockade in lung cancer. As for the study in general: Objective responses were recorded in about a sixth of patients, with disease control recorded in less than 40%.

Profiled with immunoSEQ multiplex PCR; TCRdb holds only in-frame clones, not every one. The repertoire holds around 99,000 clones, 85% to 90% seen once, with 4.9% in the top ten. In the case of this clone: Its antigen is unidentified.

Looked up from germline, CDR1 is SGHDT and CDR2 is YYEEEE. This CDR3 contains 14 residues. The V end was cut by 4 bases, the J end by 2 bases, with 11 bases between. Treatment of patients with chemo-refractory metastatic non-small-cell lung cancer consisted of focal radiation plus CTLA-4 blockade with ipilimumab. Study findings and constraints: TCR clones from tumors expanded in blood after radiotherapy plus ipilimumab. Together with interferon-beta, which increased in serum after radiation, early dynamic changes in blood T cell clones were reportedly the best predictors of response.

The chain links TRBV5-6 to TRBJ2-3; D possibly corresponds to TRBD1 (6 bases). The source material was peripheral blood, sampled from a patient treated with radiotherapy plus ipilimumab. The sequence was obtained from a human donor with non-small cell lung cancer that progressed on radiotherapy plus ipilimumab. This CDR3 is CASSLVGATDTQYF. The CDR3 coding sequence is TGTGCCAGCAGCCTTGTGGGGGCCACAGATACGCAGTATTTT.